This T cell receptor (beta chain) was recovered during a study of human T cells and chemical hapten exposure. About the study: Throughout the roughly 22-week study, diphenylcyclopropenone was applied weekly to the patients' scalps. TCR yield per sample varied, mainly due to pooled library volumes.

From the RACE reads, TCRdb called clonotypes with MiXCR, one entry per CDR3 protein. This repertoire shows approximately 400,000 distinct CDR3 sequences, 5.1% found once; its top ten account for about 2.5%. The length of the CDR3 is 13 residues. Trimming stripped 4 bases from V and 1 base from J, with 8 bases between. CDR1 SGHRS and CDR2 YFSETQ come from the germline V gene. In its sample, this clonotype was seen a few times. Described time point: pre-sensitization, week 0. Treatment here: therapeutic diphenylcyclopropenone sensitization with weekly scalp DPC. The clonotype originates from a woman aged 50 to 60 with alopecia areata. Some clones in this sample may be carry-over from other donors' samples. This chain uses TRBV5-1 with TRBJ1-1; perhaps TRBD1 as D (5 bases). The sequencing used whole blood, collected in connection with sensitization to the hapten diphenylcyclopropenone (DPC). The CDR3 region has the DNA TGCGCCAGCAGCATCGGACAGAACACTGAAGCTTTCTTT. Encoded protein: CASSIGQNTEAFF.